The text below deals with one T cell receptor (beta chain). This sample stems from a study of blood T cell repertoires in COVID-19. At the level of the study: Sample material is recorded as cDNA or gDNA derived from T cells, B-cell-depleted T cells, or PBMCs.

All recovered Cohort 3 donors got two negative PCRs, got clearance, or saw symptom resolution. The V and J ends lost 2 bases and 4 bases respectively, with 20 bases between them. The CDR3 loop spans 16 amino acids. Germline assignment: CDR1 SQVTM and CDR2 ANQGSEA. Some clones are missing from TCRdb's copy, which holds only in-frame ones; the method was immunoSEQ multiplex PCR. Among approximately 200,000 clones, 75% to 85% were seen once, and the ten largest hold about a tenth. The chain employs TRBV29-1 and TRBJ1-1; no firm D call. The sample taken for sequencing was PBMCs or T cells enriched from blood (not recorded which). The receptor was isolated from a man aged 35-49 years who had recovered from COVID-19. As DNA, the CDR3 is TGCAGCGTTGAAACTCGGAGCGTTAGTTCTAGCACTGAAGCTTTCTTT. Amino acids: CSVETRSVSSSTEAFF.